This T cell receptor beta chain is from a study of tumor and adjacent non-tumor tissue in lung cancer. At the level of the study: Samples averaged about 3.8 million productive TCRbeta reads each.

RNA was extracted from bulk tissue without any cell sorting. Between August and November 2014, newly diagnosed, chemotherapy-naive lung cancer patients underwent thoracic surgery in China. As concerns this clonotype: Mismatch with germline at one junction end may stem from a read error.

The CDR3 length is 16 residues. Looked up from germline, CDR1 is SGHVS and CDR2 is FQNEAQ. The library came from three nested PCR rounds adapted from ARM-PCR protocols. TCRdb re-analysed the multiplex PCR reads in MiXCR, keeping a single row per CDR3 protein. Seen here are about 93,000 distinct CDR3 sequences, approximately 65% observed once, and the top ten hold approximately 20%. The J gene is TRBJ2-1, the V gene TRBV7-8, with D possibly being TRBD1 (5 bases). The TCR was taken from a man aged 60 to 69 with non-small cell lung cancer. The sequenced sample consisted of lung tumor tissue. In DNA form, the CDR3 reads TGTGCCAGCAGCTTAGAGGCAGGGTGCTTTTACAATGAGCAGTTTTTC. It translates to CASSLEAGCFYNEQFF.